This is a list of T cell receptor beta chains from one sample in a study of shared clonotypes between healthy human individuals. Profiled with immunoSEQ multiplex PCR; TCRdb holds only in-frame clones, not every one. The sample includes approximately 2,200,000 clones, about 92% seen only once; the top ten take roughly 1.8%. The sequencing sample was made of naive CD8+ T cells from PBMCs. These receptors came from a man between 18 and 35 years old in good health. Some clones in this sample may be carry-over from other donors' samples. The CDR3 runs from the conserved cysteine through the conserved F or W. Fields, in order: V gene, CDR3 protein.

v_gene: TRBV9
CDR3aa: CASSPQQGMATGELFF

v_gene: TRBV4-1
CDR3aa: CASSQLGYSGANVLTF

v_gene: TRBV11-2
CDR3aa: CASSHSAGDGDTEAFF

v_gene: TRBV29-1
CDR3aa: CSVEVRRVHQETQYF

v_gene: TRBV28
CDR3aa: CASSSYSGTSGGPQETQYF

v_gene: TRBV11-2
CDR3aa: CASSQGGTGSFGANVLTF

v_gene: TRBV9
CDR3aa: CASSVDGYEQYF

v_gene: TRBV2
CDR3aa: CASSEVGSTYMNTEAFF

v_gene: TRBV10-3
CDR3aa: CAISSSLYGYTF

v_gene: TRBV29-1
CDR3aa: CSVDLAGGAYNEQFF

v_gene: TRBV28
CDR3aa: CASTRTGYRFGWTGELFF

v_gene: TRBV30
CDR3aa: CAWRTGVGNTGELFF

v_gene: TRBV27
CDR3aa: CASSSAYEQYF

v_gene: TRBV6-1
CDR3aa: CASSEGTGTWYGYTF

v_gene: TRBV28
CDR3aa: CASRSRGAFYEQYF

v_gene: TRBV27
CDR3aa: CASSPGRRGTQYF

v_gene: TRBV7-2
CDR3aa: CASSSNRLSYEQYF

v_gene: TRBV27
CDR3aa: CASAWGPTAYEQYF

v_gene: TRBV19
CDR3aa: CASSIRASGIYEQYF